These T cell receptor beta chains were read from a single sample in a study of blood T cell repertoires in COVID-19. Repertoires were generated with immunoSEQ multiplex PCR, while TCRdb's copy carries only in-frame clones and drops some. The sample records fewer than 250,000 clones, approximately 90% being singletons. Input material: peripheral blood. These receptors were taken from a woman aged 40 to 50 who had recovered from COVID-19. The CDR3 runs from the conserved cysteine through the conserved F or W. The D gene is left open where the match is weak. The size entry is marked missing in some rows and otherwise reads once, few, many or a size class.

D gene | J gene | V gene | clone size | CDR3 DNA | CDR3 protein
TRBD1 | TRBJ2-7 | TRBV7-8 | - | TGTGCCAGCAGCCCCGGACAGGGCAGGGCTCAGTACTTC | CASSPGQGRAQYF
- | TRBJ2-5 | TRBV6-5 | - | TGTGCCAGCATTAACAGGGCTCAAGAGACCCAGTACTTC | CASINRAQETQYF
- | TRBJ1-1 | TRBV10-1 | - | TGCGCCAGCAGCCACTACACGACAGGTACTGAAGCTTTCTTT | CASSHYTTGTEAFF
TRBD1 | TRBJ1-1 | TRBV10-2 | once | TGCGCCAGCAGTGATGGACAGGGCCCGAACACTGAAGCTTTCTTT | CASSDGQGPNTEAFF
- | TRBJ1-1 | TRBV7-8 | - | TGTGCCAGCAGCCAGCGGACAGATTGGAACACTGAAGCTTTCTTT | CASSQRTDWNTEAFF
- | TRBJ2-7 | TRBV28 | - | TGTGCCAGCAGTATAAGACAGATGGACTACGAGCAGTACTTC | CASSIRQMDYEQYF
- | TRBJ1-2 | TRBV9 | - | TGTGCCAGCAGGGGAGGAGTCTCTGGCTACACCTTC | CASRGGVSGYTF
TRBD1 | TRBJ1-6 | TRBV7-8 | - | TGTGCCAGCAGCTTCGATACAGGGGGCTCGGCTTCACCCCTCCACTTT | CASSFDTGGSASPLHF
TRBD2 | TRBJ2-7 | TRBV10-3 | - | TGTGCCATCAGTGAGTACCGCGGACTAGCGGGAGGTACCGAGCAGTACTTC | CAISEYRGLAGGTEQYF
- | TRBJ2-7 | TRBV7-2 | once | TGTGCCAGCAGCTTAGTGATCGCAGGGTCGGCGCTCTCCTACGAGCAGTACTTC | CASSLVIAGSALSYEQYF
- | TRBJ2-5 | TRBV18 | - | TGTGCCAGCTCACTTGCGGGATATTCACAAGAGACCCAGTACTTC | CASSLAGYSQETQYF
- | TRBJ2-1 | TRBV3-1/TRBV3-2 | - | TGTGCCAGCAGCCACTCGAGAACCTACAATGAGCAGTTCTTC | CASSHSRTYNEQFF
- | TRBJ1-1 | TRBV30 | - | TGTGCCTGGACGATCGGGGGGGCCACTGAAGCTTTCTTT | CAWTIGGATEAFF
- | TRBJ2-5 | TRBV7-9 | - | TGTGCCAGCAGCCAACGACTAGGCCAAGAGACCCAGTACTTC | CASSQRLGQETQYF
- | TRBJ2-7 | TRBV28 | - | TGTGCCAGCAGTCCACTCGGGGAGGCTTCAAAACACTACGAGCAGTACTTC | CASSPLGEASKHYEQYF
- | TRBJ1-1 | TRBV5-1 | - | TGCGCCAGCAGCTCCCTGGACAGGAACACTGAAGCTTTCTTT | CASSSLDRNTEAFF
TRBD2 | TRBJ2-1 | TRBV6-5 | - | TGTGCCAGCAGTTCCCGCCGCGGGAGTTCCTACAATGAGCAGTTCTTC | CASSSRRGSSYNEQFF
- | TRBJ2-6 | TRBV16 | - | TGTGCCAGCAGCCAATCGCCAGGGACTGGGGCCAACGTCCTGACTTTC | CASSQSPGTGANVLTF
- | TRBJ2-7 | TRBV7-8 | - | TGTGCCAGCAGCCCACGTACACAGGGTCCCGAGCAGTACTTC | CASSPRTQGPEQYF
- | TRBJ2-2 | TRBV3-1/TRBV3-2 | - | TGTGCCAGCAGCCAAGCCTATTCGGGAGCTCGCACCGGGGAGCTGTTTTTT | CASSQAYSGARTGELFF
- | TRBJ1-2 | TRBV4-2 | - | TGTGCCAGCAGCCAAGATGAATCAGGCTATGGCTACACCTTC | CASSQDESGYGYTF
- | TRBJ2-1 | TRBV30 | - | TGTGCCTGGAGTGTAGGCGGCAGCTCCTACAATGAGCAGTTCTTC | CAWSVGGSSYNEQFF
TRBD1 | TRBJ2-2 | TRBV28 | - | TGTGCCAGCAGTACATACAGGGGTGCCGGGGAGCTGTTTTTT | CASSTYRGAGELFF
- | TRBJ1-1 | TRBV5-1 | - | TGCGCCAGCAGCGCCCAGACAGTCTCCACTGAAGCTTTCTTT | CASSAQTVSTEAFF
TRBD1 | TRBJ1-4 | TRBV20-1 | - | TGCAGTGCTAGTAAAACCGGGACAGGGTCCCCAAATGAAAAACTGTTTTTT | CSASKTGTGSPNEKLFF
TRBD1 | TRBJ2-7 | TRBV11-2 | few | TGTGCCAGCAGCTTATTGAGTGGTCGGGACAGCTCCTACGAGCAGTACTTC | CASSLLSGRDSSYEQYF
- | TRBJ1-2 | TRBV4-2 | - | TGTGCCAGCAGCCAAGATAGGGGCAGAGAGAACTATGGCTACACCTTC | CASSQDRGRENYGYTF
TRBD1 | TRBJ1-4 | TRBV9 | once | TGTGCCAGCAGCGTAGAACAGGGGTTCTCTAATGAAAAACTGTTTTTT | CASSVEQGFSNEKLFF
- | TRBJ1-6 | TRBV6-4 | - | TGTGCCAGCAGTGAGGGTTTCGGGGGTTCACCCCTCCACTTT | CASSEGFGGSPLHF
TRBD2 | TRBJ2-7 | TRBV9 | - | TGTGCCAGCAGCGTAGAGGCTAGCGGGAGAGTCGAGCAGTACTTC | CASSVEASGRVEQYF
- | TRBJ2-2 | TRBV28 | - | TGTGCCAGCAGACAAAGTCAGGGTCCGACCGGGGAGCTGTTTTTT | CASRQSQGPTGELFF
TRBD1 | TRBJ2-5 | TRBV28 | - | TGTGCCAGCAGTTTATCCGGACAGGGCCTACAAGAGACCCAGTACTTC | CASSLSGQGLQETQYF
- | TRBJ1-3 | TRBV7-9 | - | TGTGCCAGCAGCTTAGGGACACTCTCTGGAAACACCATATATTTT | CASSLGTLSGNTIYF
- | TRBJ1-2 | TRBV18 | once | TGTGCCAGCTCACCAGATCAGTCTAACTATGGCTACACCTTC | CASSPDQSNYGYTF
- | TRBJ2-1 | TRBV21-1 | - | TGTGCCAGCAGCAAGGGACAGGGTACCAATGAGCAGTTCTTC | CASSKGQGTNEQFF
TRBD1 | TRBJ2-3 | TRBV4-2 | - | TGTGCCAGCAGCCACGACGGACAGGGGGGAACAGATACGCAGTATTTT | CASSHDGQGGTDTQYF
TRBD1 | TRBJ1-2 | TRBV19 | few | TGTGCCAGTAGTATTGACAGGGGGCCTTCTCGCTATGGCTACACCTTC | CASSIDRGPSRYGYTF
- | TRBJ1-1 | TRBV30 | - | TGTGCCTGGAGTGTAGATGGGAGGGGGGATACTGAAGCTTTCTTT | CAWSVDGRGDTEAFF
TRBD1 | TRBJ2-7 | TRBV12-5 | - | TGTGCTAGTGGTTTGGCGGGGGGACAGGGGTACGAGCAGTACTTC | CASGLAGGQGYEQYF
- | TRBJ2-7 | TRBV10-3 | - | TGTGCCATCAGTCCAATCCAAGCTCCATACGAGCAGTACTTC | CAISPIQAPYEQYF